Listed here are 17 T cell receptor beta chains from one sample, sequenced in a study of T cell responses to AZD1222 COVID-19 vaccine. Profiling relied on immunoSEQ multiplex PCR, and the TCRdb table lists in-frame clones only, not all of them. The sample consists of 70,000 or so clones, roughly 80% of them appearing once. The sequencing here drew on peripheral blood, taken 28 days after the second AZD1222 dose. The receptor source for this set is an adult who received the AZD1222 COVID-19 vaccine.

CDR3 residues: CASRGLVNTGELFF. CDR3 coding DNA: TGTGCCAGCCGGGGACTCGTGAACACCGGGGAGCTGTTTTTT. V gene TRBV2 combines with J gene TRBJ2-2, with D maybe TRBD2 (6 bases). Germline V gene sequence: CDR1 SNHLY, CDR2 FYNNEI. The CDR3 runs 14 residues. V was shortened by 8 bases and J by 1 base, with 11 bases between the two germline ends.

V gene TRBV29-1 combines with J gene TRBJ1-1, with D unclear. Germline CDR1 SQVTM, CDR2 ANQGSEA. Deletions cut 6 bases from V and 1 base from J, with 3 bases between. The CDR3 totals 10 residues. As DNA, the CDR3 is TGCAGCGTGGCGAACACTGAAGCTTTCTTT. This codes for CSVANTEAFF. The full variable domain, with the rest looked up from reference TRBV29-1 and TRBJ1-1, is SAVISQKPSRDICQRGTSLTIQCQVDSQVTMMFWYRQQPGQSLTLIATANQGSEATYESGFVIDKFPISRPNLTFSTLTVSNMSPEDSSIYLCSVANTEAFFGQGTRLTVV.

V gene TRBV7-8 combines with J gene TRBJ1-2; D is perhaps TRBD1 (6 bases). Germline V lookup: CDR1 SGHVS, CDR2 FQNEAQ. This CDR3 region has 14 residues. V was pared by 5 bases and J by 5 bases, with 15 bases between. Written as DNA, the CDR3 is TGTGCCAGCAGCAAAAACCGGGACATATATGGCTACACCTTC. This sequence encodes CASSKNRDIYGYTF.

The V gene is TRBV2, the J gene TRBJ2-1; 10 nucleotides line up with TRBD1. Germline lookup yields CDR1 SNHLY and CDR2 FYNNEI. This CDR3 is built from 13 residues. V lost 6 bases to trimming and J lost 9 bases; unmatched junction nucleotides: 5. In DNA, the CDR3 is TGTGCCAGCAGCCTCGGACAGGGGGGTGAGCAGTTCTTC. This translates into CASSLGQGGEQFF. The full variable domain, completed using reference TRBV2 and TRBJ2-1, is EPEVTQTPSHQVTQMGQEVILRCVPISNHLYFYWYRQILGQKVEFLVSFYNNEISEKSEIFDDQFSVERPDGSNFTLKIRSTKLEDSAMYFCASSLGQGGEQFFGPGTRLTVL.

V and J are TRBV30 and TRBJ2-1; weak D call: TRBD2 (6 bases). Germline V gene data show CDR1 as GTSNPN and CDR2 as SVGIG (reference sequence). The CDR3 contains 11 residues. Deletions cut 5 bases from V and 10 bases from J, with 12 bases between. DNA of the CDR3: TGTGCCTGGTCTTGGGGAGGAGAGCAGTTCTTC. It codes for CAWSWGGEQFF.

This clone was detected once. A read error may account for a junction end that differs from germline. The chain carries TRBV7-9 and TRBJ2-5; D unclear. CDR3 size: 15 residues. CDR1 SEHNR and CDR2 FQNEAQ come from the germline V gene (reference sequence). The CDR3 DNA sequence: TGTGCCACCCAAATCAAGGGTAGTCCCCAAGGGACCCAGTACTTC. As protein: CATQIKGSPQGTQYF.

This clone was recorded a few times. The chain is built from TRBV6-6 and TRBJ2-7; D may be TRBD1 (5 bases). The CDR3 is 16 residues long. Germline values: CDR1 MNHNY, CDR2 SVGAGI (reference sequence). V dropped 0 bases and J dropped 7 bases, with 19 bases sitting between them. CDR3 sequence: CASSYSVVQEWGEQYF. In nucleotides, the CDR3 is TGTGCCAGCAGTTACTCGGTGGTACAGGAGTGGGGTGAGCAGTACTTC.

V usage is TRBV19 and J usage is TRBJ2-2; TRBD2 might be the D (6 bases). CDR1 LNHDA and CDR2 SQIVND come from the germline V gene (reference sequence). Trimming took off 11 bases at V and 2 bases at J, with 18 bases between the two ends. The CDR3 has 15 residues. The CDR3 DNA sequence: TGTGCCTCCTCATTGCCTAGCGCCAACACCGGGGAGCTGTTTTTT. This translates into CASSLPSANTGELFF.

This clone turned up a few times. The chain is built from TRBV5-5 and TRBJ1-1, with TRBD1 as a possible D gene (5 bases). Trimming removed 0 bases at V and 0 bases at J, with 9 bases between. CDR1 is SGHKS and CDR2 is YYEKEE in the germline V gene (reference sequence). This CDR3 has 15 residues. The CDR3 loop is CASSLAVGVNTEAFF. For the CDR3, the DNA is TGTGCCAGCAGCTTGGCCGTAGGGGTGAACACTGAAGCTTTCTTT.

The V call is TRBV4-3, the J call TRBJ2-2, with 8 bases aligning to TRBD2. Germline V lookup: CDR1 LGHNA, CDR2 YSLEER. With V trimmed by 1 base and J by 6 bases, 10 bases remained unmatched. The CDR3 consists of 17 residues. The CDR3 protein is CASSQGLATPVPGELFF. DNA of the CDR3: TGCGCCAGCAGCCAAGGACTAGCGACCCCAGTCCCCGGGGAGCTGTTTTTT.

The J gene is TRBJ2-7, the V gene TRBV7-7, with 7 bases fitting TRBD2. The length of the CDR3 is 13 residues. Germline loops: CDR1 SSHAT, CDR2 FNYEAQ (reference sequence). With V trimmed by 5 bases and J by 7 bases, 8 bases remained unmatched. The CDR3 region has the DNA TGTGCCAGCAGCCCCTCGGGAGGCAGGGAGCAGTACTTC. Its protein is CASSPSGGREQYF.

This sequence joins TRBV25-1 and TRBJ2-2, with 7 bases lining up with TRBD1. V shed 6 bases and J 5 bases; nucleotides not matched to a gene: 9. Germline CDR1 MGHDK, CDR2 SYGVNS. The CDR3 consists of 15 residues. CDR3 residues: CASSVTGMETGELFF. As DNA, the CDR3 is TGTGCCAGCAGCGTGACAGGGATGGAAACCGGGGAGCTGTTTTTT.

The chain uses TRBV20-1 and TRBJ2-1; 8 bases are a match to TRBD1. Per germline, CDR1 DFQATT and CDR2 SNEGSKA (reference sequence). The CDR3 has 13 amino acids. V dropped 3 bases and J dropped 10; count of bases not matched to a gene: 8. CDR3 sequence: CSASRTGRREQFF. The CDR3 DNA follows: TGCAGTGCTAGTAGGACAGGGCGACGGGAGCAGTTCTTC.

The J gene is TRBJ1-5, the V gene TRBV30; D ambiguous. Trimming removed 0 bases from V and 4 bases from J, with 7 bases in between. Germline CDR1 and CDR2: GTSNPN and SVGIG (reference sequence). The CDR3 spans 13 residues. The CDR3 DNA reads as TGTGCCTGGAGTGTATTAGGGAATCAGCCCCAGCATTTT. It codes for CAWSVLGNQPQHF.

This clone occurred a few times. The same CDR3 also results from other DNA sequences found in this sample. This rearrangement joins TRBV24-1 to TRBJ2-1; 12 bases fit TRBD2. V trimming: 2 bases; J trimming: 4 bases; junction bases outside the gene matches: 2. The CDR3 loop spans 16 amino acids. The germline gives CDR1 KGHDR, CDR2 SFDVKD. The CDR3 region has the DNA TGTGCCACCAGTGATTCCGGGACTAGCGGGTACAATGAGCAGTTCTTC. Protein: CATSDSGTSGYNEQFF.

The chain has TRBV5-6 and TRBJ1-1; 8 bases line up with TRBD1. From germline, CDR1 is SGHDT and CDR2 YYEEEE. This CDR3 is 14 amino acids long. The V and J ends lost 2 bases and 4 bases, in that order; junction bases with no gene match: 4. CDR3 in amino acids: CASSFGTGGTEAFF. For the CDR3, the DNA is TGTGCCAGCAGCTTCGGAACAGGGGGCACTGAAGCTTTCTTT. Looking up the rest from reference TRBV5-6 and TRBJ1-1 gives the full variable domain: DAGVTQSPTHLIKTRGQQVTLRCSPKSGHDTVSWYQQALGQGPQFIFQYYEEEERQRGNFPDRFSGHQFPNYSSELNVNALLLGDSALYLCASSFGTGGTEAFFGQGTRLTVV.

The rearrangement joins TRBV19 to TRBJ1-1; TRBD1 agrees at 7 bases. The CDR3 spans 14 residues. Germline CDR1 and CDR2: LNHDA and SQIVND (reference sequence). J was trimmed by 1 base and V by 3 bases; bases with no gene match: 2. CDR3 sequence (DNA): TGTGCCAGTAGTATCACAGGGGCGAACACTGAAGCTTTCTTT. Translating gives CASSITGANTEAFF.